This entry is about one T cell receptor beta chain. This clonotype turned up a few times. Its antigen target is currently unknown. No base qualities exist here, and no much larger clone lies one base off it. The CDR3 sequence holds 15 residues, the cysteine and phenylalanine included. Only the CDR3 DNA stays, 45 bases, in frame from base 1. Trimming accounts for 3 bases at V and 4 bases at J, while the number of junction bases matched to no gene is 7. Sequences SGDLS (CDR1) and YYNGEE (CDR2) are obtained from the germline V gene. The sample is drawn from a study of T-cell reconstitution after alpha-beta-depleted transplantation in children (dated by TCRdb to about 2016). At the level of the whole study: T-cell immune reconstitution after TCRalphabeta/CD19-depleted allogeneic hematopoietic cell transplantation in children was quantitatively tracked in the study by means of TCR repertoire profiling. What the study reported, not specific to this receptor: Over subsequent months, a decline in hyperexpanded clone frequencies was noted, and after one year, T-cell counts and TCRbeta diversity were mostly ascribed to newly produced T cells. The apparently early alphabetaT-cell count recovery about two months after transplant was reportedly dependent on only several hundred rapidly expanded clones derived from non-depleted graft cells. The high TCRbeta diversity at day 60 in some patients was ascribed to recipient T cells and intrathymic progenitors that had survived conditioning.

Explained via the paper, the treatment or condition label denotes: allogeneic hematopoietic cell transplantation with graft depleted of TCRalphabeta T cells and CD19 B cells. The transplant recipients were children given TCRalphabeta/CD19-depleted allogeneic hematopoietic cell grafts. Library creation used PCR. Data came from an Illumina HiSeq 2500. TCR libraries were prepared with molecular barcoding, using unique molecular identifiers to normalize TCRbeta repertoire quantification. In-frame beta chains were kept once TCRdb had trimmed the public reads at Q25 with fastp and called clones with MiXCR. A single entry per CDR3 protein holds the most common genes and DNA from its merged rows. This sample gives approximately 400,000 distinct CDR3 sequences in total; 15% to 20% of them show up just once. The ten most abundant clones make up just under 30% of the sample.

Sequences were derived from PBMCs, mostly from graft donor cells, sampled 360 days after TCRalphabeta/CD19-depleted stem cell transplant. This clonotype was sampled from a boy in the first two years of life who had a stem cell transplant for Wiskott-Aldrich syndrome, so the T cells may come from the graft donor. The V and J segments used are TRBV9 and TRBJ2-7; 10 middle bases align to TRBD2. The DNA sequence follows: TGTGCCAGCAGCGCTAGCGGGAGCGCCTCATACGAGCAGTACTTC. The resulting protein is CASSASGSASYEQYF.